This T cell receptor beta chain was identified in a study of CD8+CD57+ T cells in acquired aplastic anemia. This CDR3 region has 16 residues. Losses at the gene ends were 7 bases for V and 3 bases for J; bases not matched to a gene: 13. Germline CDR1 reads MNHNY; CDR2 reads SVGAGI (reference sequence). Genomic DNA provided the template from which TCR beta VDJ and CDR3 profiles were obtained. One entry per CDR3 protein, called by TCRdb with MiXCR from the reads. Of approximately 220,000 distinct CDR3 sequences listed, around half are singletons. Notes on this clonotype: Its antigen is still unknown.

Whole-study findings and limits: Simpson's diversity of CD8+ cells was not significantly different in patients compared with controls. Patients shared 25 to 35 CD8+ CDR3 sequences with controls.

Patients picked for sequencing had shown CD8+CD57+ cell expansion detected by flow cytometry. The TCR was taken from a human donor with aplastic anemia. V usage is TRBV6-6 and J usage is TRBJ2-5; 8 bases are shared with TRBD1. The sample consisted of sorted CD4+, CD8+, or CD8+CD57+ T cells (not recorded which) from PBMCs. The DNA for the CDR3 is TGTGCCAGCAACTTACCGGAGACAGGGGTGGAAGAGACCCAGTACTTC. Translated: CASNLPETGVEETQYF.